This T cell receptor (beta chain) was identified in a study of shared clonotypes between healthy human individuals. Broader study findings: Larger estimated richness was generally recorded for naive subsets relative to memory subsets.

An even split of each subset's genomic DNA across several immunoSEQ plates was performed. On sorted subsets, replicate PCRs used 150 to 250 ng DNA, or about 33,000 T cell genomes. Repertoires were generated with immunoSEQ multiplex PCR, while TCRdb's copy carries only in-frame clones and drops some. The sample records roughly 1,000,000 clones, 78% being singletons. All participating donors were Caucasian adults from Nashville, Tennessee. A remark on this clone: Its antigen is currently unknown.

The origin of this receptor is a man aged 18 to 29 in good health. Some clones in this sample may be carry-over from other donors' samples. The sequenced material came from memory CD4+ T cells from PBMCs. As to subset: CD45RA-negative fraction.

CDR3 residues: CASSTPGRDYGYTF. As DNA, the CDR3 is TGTGCCAGTAGTACTCCAGGGAGGGACTATGGCTACACCTTC. This chain joins TRBV19 and TRBJ1-2, with D possibly TRBD1 on 5 matching bases. Per the germline V gene, CDR1 is LNHDA and CDR2 is SQIVND (reference sequence). The CDR3 has 14 amino acids. V was cut by 4 bases and J by 3 bases, with 12 bases left in between.